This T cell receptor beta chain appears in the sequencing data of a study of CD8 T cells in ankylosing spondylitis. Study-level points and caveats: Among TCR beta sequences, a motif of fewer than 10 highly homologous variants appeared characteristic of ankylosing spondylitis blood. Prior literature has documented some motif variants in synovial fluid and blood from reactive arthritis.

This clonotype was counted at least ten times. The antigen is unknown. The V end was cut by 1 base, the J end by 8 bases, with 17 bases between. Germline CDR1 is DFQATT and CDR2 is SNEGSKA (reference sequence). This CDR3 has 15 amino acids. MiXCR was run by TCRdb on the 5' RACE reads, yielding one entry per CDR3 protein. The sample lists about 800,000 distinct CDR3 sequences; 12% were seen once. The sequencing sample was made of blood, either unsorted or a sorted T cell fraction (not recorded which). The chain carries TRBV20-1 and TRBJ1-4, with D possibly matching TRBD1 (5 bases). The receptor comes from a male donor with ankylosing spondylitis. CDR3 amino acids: CSARARRSRDEKLFF. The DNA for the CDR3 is TGCAGTGCTAGAGCACGCAGGAGTCGGGACGAAAAACTGTTTTTT.